A selection of T cell receptor beta chains follows, all from one sample in a study of T cells expressing NK-cell markers. With the 5' RACE reads reprocessed, TCRdb shows one record per CDR3 protein and no DNA. Recorded here are 300,000 to 500,000 distinct CDR3 sequences; the top ten clones represent approximately 12%. The sequencing input was blood T cells: a sorted CD56 or NKG2C T cell subset, CD4+ or CD8+ T cells, or bulk PBMC T cells (not recorded which). Source of these receptors: a woman aged 45-60 years in good health. The CDR3 runs from the conserved cysteine through the conserved F or W. The order of the fields is CDR3 protein, CDR3 length, J gene, V gene.

CSAPLPGAGTQYF	13	TRBJ2-5	TRBV20-1
CASSEGVIRTETQYF	15	TRBJ2-5	TRBV6-5
CASSLTWNKAFF	12	TRBJ1-1	TRBV5-6
CSARDITGVYEQYF	14	TRBJ2-7	TRBV20-1
CSTERRGLETQYF	13	TRBJ2-5	TRBV29-1
CASSISGTPGQNIQYF	16	TRBJ2-4	TRBV9
CARGDRKNTEAFF	13	TRBJ1-1	TRBV7-2
CASSLVAGGEQFF	13	TRBJ2-1	TRBV11-2
CSALYTWRGSNSPLHF	16	TRBJ1-6	TRBV20-1
CASSLKGTLYEQYF	14	TRBJ2-7	TRBV5-5
CASSLVEQSPLAKNIQYF	18	TRBJ2-4	TRBV5-6
CASSQTGTPYQYF	13	TRBJ2-4	TRBV3-1
CAISESTVFGYTF	13	TRBJ1-2	TRBV10-3
CASSFSGANEKLFF	14	TRBJ1-4	TRBV5-1
CASSLSQETQYF	12	TRBJ2-5	TRBV12-3/TRBV12-4
CASSPPFGRAGNEQFF	16	TRBJ2-1	TRBV14
CASSPALPSTYEQYF	15	TRBJ2-7	TRBV12-3/TRBV12-4
CASSPSLMADTQYF	14	TRBJ2-3	TRBV5-1
CASSPTGGVYGYTF	14	TRBJ1-2	TRBV18
CASSLGDSNTGELFF	15	TRBJ2-2	TRBV12-3/TRBV12-4
CASSLVAAHGIEQFF	15	TRBJ2-1	TRBV11-2
CSARSAGHQPQHF	13	TRBJ1-5	TRBV20-1
CASSFVPSETYQETQYF	17	TRBJ2-5	TRBV12-3/TRBV12-4
CASSRSTVTNYGYTF	15	TRBJ1-2	TRBV3-1
CASSPEADNTGELFF	15	TRBJ2-2	TRBV12-3/TRBV12-4
CATGDRGVYEQYF	13	TRBJ2-7	TRBV12-3/TRBV12-4
CASTINRDRALWEQYF	16	TRBJ2-7	TRBV5-5
CSAVGQLRATDTQYF	15	TRBJ2-3	TRBV20-1
CASREVFQETQYF	13	TRBJ2-5	TRBV5-4
CASSLRQGPETEAFF	15	TRBJ1-1	TRBV12-3/TRBV12-4
CASSSRGTGGADTQYF	16	TRBJ2-3	TRBV7-6
CSARPPGRGGTEAFF	15	TRBJ1-1	TRBV20-1
CASSNRGSNSPLHF	14	TRBJ1-6	TRBV12-3/TRBV12-4
CATSDSPGAFTDTQYF	16	TRBJ2-3	TRBV24-1
CASRRGVETQYF	12	TRBJ2-5	TRBV11-2
CASSISLLSGAAGELFF	17	TRBJ2-2	TRBV2
CASSKGSGAFF	11	TRBJ1-1	TRBV7-9
CASSMIEQGENEQFF	15	TRBJ2-1	TRBV19
CASSLGSPIYEQYF	14	TRBJ2-7	TRBV12-3/TRBV12-4
CASSSDRHGSEAFF	14	TRBJ1-1	TRBV7-9
CASRPEWSGGGETQYF	16	TRBJ2-5	TRBV3-1
CASSLGDQKNIQYF	14	TRBJ2-4	TRBV5-1
CASSPGFLGNEQFF	14	TRBJ2-1	TRBV5-8
CASSQDSRAAGELFF	15	TRBJ2-2	TRBV14